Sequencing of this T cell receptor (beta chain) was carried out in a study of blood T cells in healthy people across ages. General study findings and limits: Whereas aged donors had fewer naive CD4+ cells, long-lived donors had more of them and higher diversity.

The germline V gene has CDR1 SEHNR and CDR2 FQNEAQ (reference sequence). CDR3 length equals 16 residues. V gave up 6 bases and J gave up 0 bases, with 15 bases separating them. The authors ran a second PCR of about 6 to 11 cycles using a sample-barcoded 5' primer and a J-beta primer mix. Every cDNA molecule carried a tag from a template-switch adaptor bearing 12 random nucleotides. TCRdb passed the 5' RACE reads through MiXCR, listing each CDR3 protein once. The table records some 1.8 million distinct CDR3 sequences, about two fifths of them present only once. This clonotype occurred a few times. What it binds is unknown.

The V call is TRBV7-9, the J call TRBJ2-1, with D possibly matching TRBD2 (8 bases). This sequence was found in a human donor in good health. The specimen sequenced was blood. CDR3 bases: TGTGCCAGCAGTAGCGGGACAGAAAGCTCCTACAATGAGCAGTTCTTC. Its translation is CASSSGTESSYNEQFF.